This T cell receptor (beta chain) was observed in a study of control samples from healthy donors and cancer patients. The data were produced by immunoSEQ multiplex PCR, yet TCRdb's version contains in-frame clones alone and is incomplete. The sample records about 120,000 clones, about 89% being singletons. V was shortened by 5 bases and J by 6 bases, with 10 bases between the two germline ends. The CDR3 covers 12 residues. Germline V gives CDR1 MNHEY, CDR2 SMNVEV (reference sequence). Sequencing was carried out using blood. The V call is TRBV27, the J call TRBJ1-2; D ambiguous. The sequence was collected from a man aged 45-65 years in good health. Here the CDR3 DNA reads TGTGCCAGCAGTGCCCTAAACGATGGCTACACCTTC. Translating it yields CASSALNDGYTF.